The 18 T cell receptor beta chains below come from one sample, sequenced in a study of Graves' ophthalmopathy and Graves' hyperthyroidism (dated by TCRdb to the late 2010s). This sample was sequenced with an Illumina HiSeq 2000. TCR beta CDR3 regions were amplified from RNA transcripts for repertoire sequencing. HTBI primers and the Qiagen OneStep RT-PCR kit were used in a first-round RT-PCR, which was followed by a second-round multiplex PCR, size selection and purification. TCRdb reprocessed the public reads (quality trimming at Q25 with fastp, clone calling with MiXCR) and kept in-frame beta chains. Entries that share a CDR3 protein sequence are merged under the most common genes and DNA. Across this sample there are 600,000 to 950,000 distinct CDR3 sequences, with 35% to 50% seen only once. The ten largest clonotypes hold approximately 43% of the sample. Sequences were obtained from peripheral blood. These receptors all stem from an adult man with Graves' ophthalmopathy.

Comment on this clonotype: Given the absence of the conserved phenylalanine or tryptophan at the CDR3 end, a read error is likely. The limits of the CDR3 on the DNA are not certain, so only TCRdb's listed CDR3 is given. The chain couples TRBV20-1 to TRBJ2-6. The CDR3 is 14 amino acids long, termini counted. The V gene's germline CDR1 is DFQATT and CDR2 SNEGSKA (reference sequence). The CDR3 protein is CSAPRGSGANVRTP.

The V and J genes are TRBV20-1 and TRBJ2-5, with D tentatively TRBD1 or TRBD2 (5 bases each). This CDR3 is built from 14 residues. Between the trimmed V and J ends, which lost 3 bases and 5 bases, there was a span of 16 bases. Germline-derived CDR1 and CDR2 are DFQATT and SNEGSKA (reference sequence). This chain's CDR3 is CSASRQGWRETQYF. The CDR3 DNA is TGCAGTGCTAGCCGTCAGGGATGGAGGGAGACCCAGTACTTC.

This chain's CDR3 is CASSQDRGRDRGNGGYTF. CDR3 DNA sequence: TGTGCCAGCAGCCAAGATCGGGGGAGAGACCGGGGAAACGGAGGCTACACCTTC. J is TRBJ1-2 and V is TRBV14, with D tentatively TRBD1 (5 bases). The CDR3 has 18 amino acids. Trimming took off 0 bases at V and 8 bases at J, with 25 bases between the two ends. Germline V gene data show CDR1 as SGHDN and CDR2 as FVKESK.

This clonotype has a count of ten or more. The CDR3 sequence: CASSLGRGGRTGELFF. DNA for the CDR3: TGTGCCAGCAGCTTAGGGAGAGGAGGACGCACCGGGGAGCTGTTTTTT. The V call is TRBV7-9, the J call TRBJ2-2; D perhaps matches TRBD2 (5 bases). This CDR3 is built from 16 residues. Germline loops: CDR1 SEHNR, CDR2 FQNEAQ (reference sequence). Trimming removed 1 base at V and 4 bases at J, with 13 bases between.

As to this clonotype: The CDR3 does not end in the conserved phenylalanine or tryptophan, so this is likely a read error. The chain couples TRBV5-8 to TRBJ1-2; 7 bases fit TRBD1. The V gene's germline CDR1 is SGHTS and CDR2 YDEGEE. J gave up 3 bases and V 4 bases, and 6 bases lay outside the gene matches. CDR3 length: 14 residues. CDR3 in amino acids: CASSPQQGYYGYTL. DNA of the CDR3: TGTGCCAGCAGCCCCCAACAGGGGTACTATGGCTACACCCTC.

This clonotype was observed many times. This sequence joins TRBV2 and TRBJ1-1; no firm D call. The length of the CDR3 is 14 residues. V gave up 6 bases and J gave up 0 bases, with 11 bases separating them. Germline assignment: CDR1 SNHLY and CDR2 FYNNEI. The CDR3 spells CASRATYMNTEAFF. The DNA for the CDR3 is TGTGCCAGCAGGGCCACCTACATGAACACTGAAGCTTTCTTT.

The chain is built from TRBV11-2 and TRBJ1-4; D might be TRBD1 (6 bases). Trimming took 3 bases from V and 8 from J, leaving 13 bases between them. Germline CDR1 and CDR2: SGHAT and FQNNGV. The length of the CDR3 is 14 residues. CDR3 bases: TGTGCCAGCAGCTTCAGGGGTAGAGAGGAAAAACTGTTTTTT. Translated, it gives CASSFRGREEKLFF.

The V and J genes are TRBV15 and TRBJ2-3, with 8 bases lining up with TRBD1. The trim removed 1 base at V and 1 base at J, leaving 4 bases unmatched. The CDR3 runs 16 residues. Germline V lookup: CDR1 LNHNV, CDR2 YYDKDF (reference sequence). The CDR3 nucleotides are TGTGCCACCAGCAGAGTGACAGGGGTGGGCACAGATACGCAGTATTTT. Amino acids: CATSRVTGVGTDTQYF.

Concerning this clonotype itself: Possible read error: a much larger clone is one base away. The chain couples TRBV5-4 to TRBJ2-5, with TRBD2 identical over 8 bases. Germline V CDR1 and CDR2: SGHNT, YYREEE (reference sequence). This CDR3 has 13 amino acids. The DNA for the CDR3 is TGTGCCAGCACCGTTAGCGGGGTAGAGACCCGGTACTTC. Translated: CASTVSGVETRYF.

This sequence joins TRBV10-3 and TRBJ1-2; TRBD1 matches 8 bases. CDR3 length: 13 residues. With 8 bases clipped from V and 4 bases from J, the junction kept 6 bases outside the gene matches. Germline V lookup: CDR1 ENHRY, CDR2 SYGVKD. The CDR3 sequence is CAIGQGSSYGYTF. The DNA for the CDR3 is TGTGCCATCGGACAGGGTAGTTCCTATGGCTACACCTTC.

This clonotype was picked up a small number of times. This chain uses TRBV5-5 with TRBJ2-5; D ambiguous. The CDR3 contains 13 residues. Deletions cut 0 bases from V and 5 bases from J, with 8 bases between. Germline V gives CDR1 SGHKS, CDR2 YYEKEE (reference sequence). The DNA for the CDR3 is TGTGCCAGCAGCTTGGTTATATCGGAGACCCAGTACTTC. Translating it yields CASSLVISETQYF.

The chain couples TRBV12-3 or TRBV12-4 to TRBJ2-7, with unresolved D. V shed 6 bases and J shed 1 base, with 7 bases lying between them. The CDR3 has 12 amino acids. CDR3 sequence reads: CASRGGSYEQYF. The DNA of the CDR3 is TGTGCCAGCAGGGGCGGATCCTACGAGCAGTACTTC.

The chain employs TRBV5-1 and TRBJ2-2; D unresolved. With 3 bases removed from V and 0 bases from J, the gap between germline ends came to 6 bases. The CDR3 runs to 14 residues. CDR1 is SGHRS, CDR2 YFSETQ, per germline. The CDR3 loop reads CASSSYTNTGELFF. The DNA of the CDR3 is TGCGCCAGCAGCTCCTACACGAACACCGGGGAGCTGTTTTTT.

Worth noting for this clonotype: The limits of the CDR3 on the DNA are not certain, so only TCRdb's listed CDR3 is given. The chain joins TRBV19 to TRBJ1-2. From germline, CDR1 is LNHDA and CDR2 SQIVND (reference sequence). The CDR3 is made up of 17 amino acids, end residues included. CDR3 protein: CASSNGGHTEAFFGYTF.

The gene calls are TRBV24-1 and TRBJ2-3; unclear D gene. CDR3 length: 15 amino acids. Germline V gene sequence: CDR1 KGHDR, CDR2 SFDVKD. V was trimmed by 9 bases and J by 3 bases, leaving 18 bases between them. CDR3 coding DNA: TGTGCCACCCCGAAGAGCCGTCGGTGGACAGATACGCAGTATTTT. As protein: CATPKSRRWTDTQYF.

The J gene is TRBJ1-5, the V gene TRBV20-1; TRBD1 matches 9 bases. The V segment lost 3 bases and the J segment 1 base; nucleotides outside the gene matches: 7. The V gene's germline CDR1 is DFQATT and CDR2 SNEGSKA (reference sequence). CDR3 length: 16 amino acids. The CDR3 nucleotides are TGCAGTGCTAGCGCAACCGGGACAGGGAGCAATCAGCCCCAGCATTTT. Amino acid sequence: CSASATGTGSNQPQHF.

V is TRBV7-9 and J is TRBJ2-2; the D gene is possibly TRBD2 (5 bases). The V and J ends lost 5 bases and 10 bases respectively, with 8 bases between them. CDR1 and CDR2 from the germline V gene are SEHNR and FQNEAQ (reference sequence). CDR3 length: 11 amino acids. The CDR3 protein is CASSPREELFF. In DNA, the CDR3 is TGTGCCAGCAGCCCCCGGGAGGAGCTGTTTTTT. Using reference TRBV7-9 and TRBJ2-2 for the parts outside the CDR3, the full variable domain is DTGVSQNPRHKITKRGQNVTFRCDPISEHNRLYWYRQTLGQGPEFLTYFQNEAQLEKSRLLSDRFSAERPKGSFSTLEIQRTEQGDSAMYLCASSPREELFFGEGSRLTVL.

The chain couples TRBV2 to TRBJ2-6, with no clear D. The CDR3 is 13 residues long. Germline V CDR1 and CDR2: SNHLY, FYNNEI. V was pared by 6 bases and J by 4 bases, with 7 bases between. CDR3: CASRVAGANVLTF. Here the CDR3 DNA reads TGTGCCAGCAGGGTGGCAGGGGCCAACGTCCTGACTTTC.